The count of the clone carrying this T cell receptor beta chain is one. The sample is drawn from a study of control samples from healthy donors and cancer patients. Method: immunoSEQ multiplex PCR; TCRdb's copy keeps in-frame clones and lacks some. This table has 150,000 or so clones, approximately 94% appearing once. CDR3 length equals 13 residues. Per the germline V gene, CDR1 is LGHDT and CDR2 is YNNKEL (reference sequence). V lost 1 base and J 10 bases, leaving 13 bases between the germline ends. The sequence derives from a man aged 40-49 years in good health. The genes are TRBV3-1 (or the pseudogene TRBV3-2) and TRBJ1-1; D is perhaps TRBD1 (5 bases). Material: blood. The CDR3 spells CASSQAGHRGAFF. The CDR3 region has the DNA TGTGCCAGCAGCCAAGCAGGACACCGTGGAGCTTTCTTT.